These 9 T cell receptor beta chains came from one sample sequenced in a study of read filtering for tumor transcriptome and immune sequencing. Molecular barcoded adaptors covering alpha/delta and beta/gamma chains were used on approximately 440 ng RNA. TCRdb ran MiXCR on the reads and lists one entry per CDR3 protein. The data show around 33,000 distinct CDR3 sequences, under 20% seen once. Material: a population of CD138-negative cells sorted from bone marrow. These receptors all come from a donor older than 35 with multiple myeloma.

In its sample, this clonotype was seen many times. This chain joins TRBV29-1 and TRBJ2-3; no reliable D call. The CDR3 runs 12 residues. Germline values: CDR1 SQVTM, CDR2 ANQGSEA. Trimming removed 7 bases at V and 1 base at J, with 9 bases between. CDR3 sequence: CSAVGGTDTQYF. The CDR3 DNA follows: TGCAGCGCCGTAGGTGGCACAGATACGCAGTATTTT.

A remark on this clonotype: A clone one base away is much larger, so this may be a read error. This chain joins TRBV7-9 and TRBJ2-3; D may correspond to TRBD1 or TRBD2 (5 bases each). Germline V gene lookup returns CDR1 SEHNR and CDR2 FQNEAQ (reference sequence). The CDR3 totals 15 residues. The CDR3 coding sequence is TGTGTCAGCAGCTTTAGTGGGGACGGAACAGATACGCAGTATTTT. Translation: CVSSFSGDGTDTQYF.

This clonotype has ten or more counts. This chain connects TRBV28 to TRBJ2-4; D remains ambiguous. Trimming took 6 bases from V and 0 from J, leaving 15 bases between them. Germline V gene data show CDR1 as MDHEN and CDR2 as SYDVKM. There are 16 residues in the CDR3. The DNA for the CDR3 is TGTGCCAGCAGCCCTGGGCTGGGTCTAGCCAAAAACATTCAGTACTTC. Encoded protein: CASSPGLGLAKNIQYF. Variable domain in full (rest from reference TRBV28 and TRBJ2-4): DVKVTQSSRYLVKRTGEKVFLECVQDMDHENMFWYRQDPGLGLRLIYFSYDVKMKEKGDIPEGYSVSREKKERFSLILESASTNQTSMYLCASSPGLGLAKNIQYFGAGTRLSVL.

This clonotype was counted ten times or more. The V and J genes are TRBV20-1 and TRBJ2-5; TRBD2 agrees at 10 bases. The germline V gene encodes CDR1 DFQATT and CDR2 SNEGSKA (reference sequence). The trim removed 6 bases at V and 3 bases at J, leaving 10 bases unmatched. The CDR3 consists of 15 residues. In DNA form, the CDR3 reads TGCAGTGCATTAGCGGGGGGACGTCAGGAAGAGACCCAGTACTTC. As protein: CSALAGGRQEETQYF.

CDR3 nucleotide sequence: TGTGCCAGCAGCCAGGGACTAGCACATGAGACCCAGTACTTC. It yields the protein CASSQGLAHETQYF. J is TRBJ2-5 and V is TRBV6-6; 9 bases align to TRBD2. The CDR3 is 14 residues long. Germline loops: CDR1 MNHNY, CDR2 SVGAGI (reference sequence). The junction had 7 bases not matched to a gene; V was cut back by 6 bases and J by 5 bases.

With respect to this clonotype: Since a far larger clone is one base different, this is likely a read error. CDR3 in DNA: TGTGCCAACAGTCTGACTGGGAGCTCCTACAATGAGCAGTTCTTC. Its protein product is CANSLTGSSYNEQFF. The chain joins TRBV6-1 to TRBJ2-1; tentatively, D is TRBD2 (5 bases). In germline, CDR1 is MNHNS, CDR2 SASEGT. The CDR3 is made up of 15 amino acids.

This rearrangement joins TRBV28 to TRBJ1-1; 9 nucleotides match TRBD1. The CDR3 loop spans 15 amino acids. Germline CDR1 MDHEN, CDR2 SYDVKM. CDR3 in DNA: TGTCCCATCAGCCCTGGGACAGGGAGGGGCACTGAAGCTTTCTTT. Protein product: CPISPGTGRGTEAFF.

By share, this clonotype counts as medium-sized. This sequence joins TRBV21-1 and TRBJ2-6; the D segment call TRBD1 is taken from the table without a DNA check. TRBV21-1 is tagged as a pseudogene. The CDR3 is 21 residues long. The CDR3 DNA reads TGTGCCAGCAGCAAAAGTTTAAGGCCGGGACAGAATGACTCTGGGGCCAACGTCCTGACTTTC. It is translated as CASSKSLRPGQNDSGANVLTF.

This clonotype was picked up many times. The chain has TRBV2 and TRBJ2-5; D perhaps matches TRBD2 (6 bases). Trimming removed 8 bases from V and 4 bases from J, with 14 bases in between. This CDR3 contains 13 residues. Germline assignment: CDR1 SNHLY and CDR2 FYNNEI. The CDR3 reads CASGERRGETQYF. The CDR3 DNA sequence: TGTGCCAGCGGGGAGCGGAGGGGAGAGACCCAGTACTTC.